Listed below are T cell receptor beta chains from one sample, sequenced in a study of cytomegalovirus exposure and HLA in healthy donors. The data were produced by immunoSEQ multiplex PCR, yet TCRdb's version contains in-frame clones alone and is incomplete. The sample contains some 91,000 clones, 60% to 80% of which appear only once. Sequencing used PBMCs. Every receptor here comes from a man in his forties in good health and CMV-seronegative. Each CDR3 is given with its conserved first and last residue. Fields, in order: clone size, D gene, V gene, J gene, CDR3 protein, CDR3 DNA. The D gene is left open where the match is weak. The listing skips clone size in some rows; elsewhere it reads once, few, many or a size class.

clone size: once; D gene: -; V gene: TRBV2; J gene: TRBJ2-7; CDR3 protein: CASSPRRSLTPLDEQYF; CDR3 DNA: TGTGCCAGCAGCCCCCGGAGGTCTTTGACACCCCTGGACGAGCAGTACTTC
clone size: -; D gene: -; V gene: TRBV5-1; J gene: TRBJ2-2; CDR3 protein: CASSRGTSNTGELFF; CDR3 DNA: TGCGCCAGCAGCAGGGGGACATCGAACACCGGGGAGCTGTTTTTT
clone size: -; D gene: TRBD2; V gene: TRBV2; J gene: TRBJ2-2; CDR3 protein: CASRAGTRNTGELFF; CDR3 DNA: TGTGCCAGCAGGGCCGGGACTAGAAACACCGGGGAGCTGTTTTTT
clone size: -; D gene: -; V gene: TRBV5-8; J gene: TRBJ2-5; CDR3 protein: CASSLHSGGQETQYF; CDR3 DNA: TGTGCCAGCAGCCTCCATTCAGGCGGGCAAGAGACCCAGTACTTC
clone size: once; D gene: -; V gene: TRBV7-8; J gene: TRBJ1-5; CDR3 protein: CASSSTGHQPQHF; CDR3 DNA: TGTGCCAGCAGCTCGACTGGTCATCAGCCCCAGCATTTT
clone size: -; D gene: TRBD2; V gene: TRBV7-2; J gene: TRBJ2-1; CDR3 protein: CASSSTSGASHNEQFF; CDR3 DNA: TGTGCCAGCAGCTCGACTAGCGGGGCTTCTCACAATGAGCAGTTCTTC
clone size: -; D gene: -; V gene: TRBV7-8; J gene: TRBJ1-5; CDR3 protein: CASSRESFGQPQHF; CDR3 DNA: TGTGCCAGCAGCCGAGAAAGTTTCGGGCAGCCCCAGCATTTT
clone size: -; D gene: -; V gene: TRBV7-6; J gene: TRBJ1-1; CDR3 protein: CASSSPQGRNTEAFF; CDR3 DNA: TGTGCCAGCAGCTCCCCTCAGGGGCGGAACACTGAAGCTTTCTTT
clone size: -; D gene: -; V gene: TRBV15; J gene: TRBJ2-7; CDR3 protein: CATSNTGTYEQYF; CDR3 DNA: TGTGCCACCAGCAACACCGGGACCTACGAGCAGTACTTC
clone size: -; D gene: TRBD1; V gene: TRBV19; J gene: TRBJ2-7; CDR3 protein: CASNAGTGYEQYF; CDR3 DNA: TGTGCCAGTAACGCCGGGACAGGATACGAGCAGTACTTC
clone size: -; D gene: -; V gene: TRBV5-1; J gene: TRBJ1-1; CDR3 protein: CASSLGAQRMNTEAFF; CDR3 DNA: TGCGCCAGCAGCTTGGGAGCGCAGAGAATGAACACTGAAGCTTTCTTT
clone size: -; D gene: TRBD1; V gene: TRBV4-1; J gene: TRBJ2-1; CDR3 protein: CASSHQGQGSYNEQFF; CDR3 DNA: TGCGCCAGCAGCCACCAGGGACAGGGGTCCTACAATGAGCAGTTCTTC
clone size: -; D gene: -; V gene: TRBV5-4; J gene: TRBJ2-3; CDR3 protein: CASSLRGLTDTQYF; CDR3 DNA: TGTGCCAGCAGCTTGCGGGGTCTCACAGATACGCAGTATTTT
clone size: -; D gene: TRBD2; V gene: TRBV2; J gene: TRBJ2-5; CDR3 protein: CASNLGLLQETQYF; CDR3 DNA: TGTGCCAGCAATCTGGGACTACTCCAAGAGACCCAGTACTTC
clone size: -; D gene: TRBD2; V gene: TRBV19; J gene: TRBJ2-7; CDR3 protein: CASSRPGLAGSYEQYF; CDR3 DNA: TGTGCCAGTAGTCGACCGGGACTAGCGGGCTCCTACGAGCAGTACTTC
clone size: -; D gene: -; V gene: TRBV30; J gene: TRBJ2-5; CDR3 protein: CAWSRYQGWEETQYF; CDR3 DNA: TGTGCCTGGAGTAGGTACCAGGGGTGGGAAGAGACCCAGTACTTC
clone size: -; D gene: -; V gene: TRBV29-1; J gene: TRBJ1-2; CDR3 protein: CSVRGSGGYTF; CDR3 DNA: TGCAGCGTTCGGGGTTCTGGTGGCTACACCTTC
clone size: once; D gene: -; V gene: TRBV5-4; J gene: TRBJ2-7; CDR3 protein: CASSLTGSDEQYF; CDR3 DNA: TGTGCCAGCAGCTTGACGGGGTCGGACGAGCAGTACTTC
clone size: once; D gene: TRBD2; V gene: TRBV2; J gene: TRBJ2-7; CDR3 protein: CASSDQGAGLARAYEQYF; CDR3 DNA: TGTGCCAGCAGTGATCAGGGCGCGGGACTAGCGAGGGCCTACGAGCAGTACTTC
clone size: -; D gene: TRBD1; V gene: TRBV6-1; J gene: TRBJ2-7; CDR3 protein: CASIRDRVSDEQYF; CDR3 DNA: TGTGCCAGCATCCGGGACAGGGTGTCCGACGAGCAGTACTTC
clone size: -; D gene: -; V gene: TRBV7-8; J gene: TRBJ2-7; CDR3 protein: CASSAATAPAYEQYF; CDR3 DNA: TGTGCCAGCAGTGCCGCGACAGCGCCAGCCTACGAGCAGTACTTC
clone size: -; D gene: TRBD1; V gene: TRBV6-6; J gene: TRBJ1-1; CDR3 protein: CASSYPGQGNTEAFF; CDR3 DNA: TGTGCCAGCAGTTACCCGGGACAGGGGAACACTGAAGCTTTCTTT
clone size: -; D gene: -; V gene: TRBV9; J gene: TRBJ2-2; CDR3 protein: CASSVAGAGQGAGELFF; CDR3 DNA: TGTGCCAGCAGCGTAGCTGGGGCGGGGCAGGGTGCCGGGGAGCTGTTTTTT
clone size: -; D gene: TRBD2; V gene: TRBV5-4; J gene: TRBJ2-3; CDR3 protein: CASSLMVGGVTDTQYF; CDR3 DNA: TGTGCCAGCAGCTTGATGGTGGGGGGGGTCACAGATACGCAGTATTTT
clone size: -; D gene: TRBD1; V gene: TRBV29-1; J gene: TRBJ1-1; CDR3 protein: CSVVPRGMNTEAFF; CDR3 DNA: TGCAGCGTTGTACCCAGGGGGATGAACACTGAAGCTTTCTTT
clone size: -; D gene: TRBD1; V gene: TRBV2; J gene: TRBJ1-5; CDR3 protein: CASTQGTGADQPQHF; CDR3 DNA: TGTGCCAGCACTCAAGGGACAGGAGCTGATCAGCCCCAGCATTTT
clone size: -; D gene: TRBD2; V gene: TRBV5-1; J gene: TRBJ2-1; CDR3 protein: CASSPGERGLPMTYNEQFF; CDR3 DNA: TGCGCCAGCAGCCCGGGCGAGCGGGGCCTACCGATGACTTACAATGAGCAGTTCTTC
clone size: -; D gene: -; V gene: TRBV5-1; J gene: TRBJ2-2; CDR3 protein: CASSLVGQGNTGELFF; CDR3 DNA: TGCGCCAGCAGCTTGGTGGGCCAGGGAAACACCGGGGAGCTGTTTTTT
clone size: -; D gene: TRBD1; V gene: TRBV28; J gene: TRBJ1-1; CDR3 protein: CASRWTGGTEAFF; CDR3 DNA: TGTGCCAGCAGATGGACAGGGGGCACTGAAGCTTTCTTT
clone size: -; D gene: TRBD1; V gene: TRBV7-8; J gene: TRBJ1-4; CDR3 protein: CASSFGQDWANEKLFF; CDR3 DNA: TGTGCCAGCAGCTTCGGACAGGATTGGGCTAATGAAAAACTGTTTTTT
clone size: -; D gene: -; V gene: TRBV11-2; J gene: TRBJ2-3; CDR3 protein: CASSQLDTQYF; CDR3 DNA: TGTGCCAGCAGCCAGTTGGATACGCAGTATTTT
clone size: -; D gene: -; V gene: TRBV19; J gene: TRBJ1-6; CDR3 protein: CASSIERTGSPLHF; CDR3 DNA: TGTGCCAGTAGTATAGAAAGAACGGGTTCACCCCTCCACTTT
clone size: few; D gene: -; V gene: TRBV11-2; J gene: TRBJ2-7; CDR3 protein: CASSLNWGESYEQYF; CDR3 DNA: TGTGCCAGCAGCTTAAATTGGGGGGAATCCTACGAGCAGTACTTC
clone size: once; D gene: TRBD1; V gene: TRBV25-1; J gene: TRBJ1-1; CDR3 protein: CASADRANTEAFF; CDR3 DNA: TGTGCCAGCGCCGACAGGGCGAACACTGAAGCTTTCTTT
clone size: -; D gene: TRBD1; V gene: TRBV5-6; J gene: TRBJ2-3; CDR3 protein: CASSSPGGATGITQYF; CDR3 DNA: TGTGCCAGCAGCTCCCCAGGGGGCGCAACTGGAATTACGCAGTATTTT
clone size: -; D gene: -; V gene: TRBV6-6; J gene: TRBJ2-7; CDR3 protein: CASNPTGSFYEQYF; CDR3 DNA: TGTGCCAGCAATCCCACAGGGTCGTTTTACGAGCAGTACTTC
clone size: few; D gene: -; V gene: TRBV29-1; J gene: TRBJ2-1; CDR3 protein: CSVGLGRQFF; CDR3 DNA: TGCAGCGTGGGCTTGGGGCGGCAGTTCTTC
clone size: -; D gene: -; V gene: TRBV13; J gene: TRBJ2-3; CDR3 protein: CASTRGSTDTQYF; CDR3 DNA: TGTGCCAGCACCCGGGGGAGCACAGATACGCAGTATTTT
clone size: -; D gene: -; V gene: TRBV5-4; J gene: TRBJ1-2; CDR3 protein: CASSLFSTDTGSTF; CDR3 DNA: TGTGCCAGCAGCTTGTTTTCTACGGATACGGGATCCACCTTC
clone size: -; D gene: -; V gene: TRBV18; J gene: TRBJ1-1; CDR3 protein: CASSPPAGRNTEAFF; CDR3 DNA: TGTGCCAGCTCACCTCCGGCGGGACGGAACACTGAAGCTTTCTTT
clone size: -; D gene: -; V gene: TRBV2; J gene: TRBJ1-1; CDR3 protein: CATLLGANTEAFF; CDR3 DNA: TGTGCCACCCTCCTTGGGGCGAACACTGAAGCTTTCTTT
clone size: -; D gene: -; V gene: TRBV7-9; J gene: TRBJ1-1; CDR3 protein: CASSFFAGTDTEAFF; CDR3 DNA: TGTGCCAGCAGCTTTTTCGCGGGGACGGACACTGAAGCTTTCTTT
clone size: once; D gene: TRBD1; V gene: TRBV6-1; J gene: TRBJ1-5; CDR3 protein: CASSEGTGGLPQHF; CDR3 DNA: TGTGCCAGCAGTGAAGGGACAGGGGGCTTGCCCCAGCATTTT
clone size: -; D gene: -; V gene: TRBV6-5; J gene: TRBJ1-2; CDR3 protein: CASSYSQGPFYGYTF; CDR3 DNA: TGTGCCAGCAGTTACAGCCAGGGGCCCTTCTATGGCTACACCTTC
clone size: -; D gene: -; V gene: TRBV10-3; J gene: TRBJ2-7; CDR3 protein: CAISDSGRAYEQYF; CDR3 DNA: TGTGCCATCAGTGACTCAGGGCGTGCCTACGAGCAGTACTTC